A selection of T cell receptor beta chains follows, all from one sample in a study of cytomegalovirus exposure and HLA in healthy donors. Using immunoSEQ multiplex PCR, the repertoire was profiled, and TCRdb retains in-frame clones only, with some absent. The table lists roughly 60,000 clones, with around 2.1% in the top ten. Specimen: PBMCs. These TCRs come from a woman aged 18-29 years in good health and CMV-seronegative. Each CDR3 is given with its conserved first and last residue. The D gene is left open where the match is weak. A clone size is listed for some rows: how often the clone was seen (once, few, many), or a class if it is expanded.

CASSLRTASYEQYF,TGTGCCAGCAGCTTACGGACTGCTTCCTACGAGCAGTACTTC,TRBJ2-7,-,-,TRBV11-2
CASSLDEEETQYF,TGTGCCAGCAGCTTAGATGAGGAAGAGACCCAGTACTTC,TRBJ2-5,-,-,TRBV7-2
CASSPTLGRVTYEQYF,TGCGCCAGCAGCCCGACCCTGGGCAGGGTCACCTACGAGCAGTACTTC,TRBJ2-7,-,-,TRBV4-1
CASSLLGHRNSYNEQFF,TGCGCCAGCAGCTTGCTGGGACATCGAAACTCCTACAATGAGCAGTTCTTC,TRBJ2-1,-,-,TRBV5-1
CASSNGGWTYNEQFF,TGTGCCAGTAGTAACGGGGGTTGGACCTACAATGAGCAGTTCTTC,TRBJ2-1,-,-,TRBV19
CATSTGVRGVNTDTQYF,TGTGCCACCAGCACAGGGGTACGGGGGGTGAACACAGATACGCAGTATTTT,TRBJ2-3,-,-,TRBV15
CASSLDPSGELFF,TGCGCCAGCAGCTTGGACCCCAGCGGGGAGCTGTTTTTT,TRBJ2-2,-,-,TRBV5-1
CASSRDRNSYEQYF,TGCGCCAGCAGCCGGGACAGGAACTCCTACGAGCAGTACTTC,TRBJ2-7,TRBD1,-,TRBV5-1
CSVSAPGGALVGTQYF,TGCAGCGTCAGTGCCCCAGGGGGCGCTTTGGTGGGGACCCAGTACTTC,TRBJ2-5,TRBD1,-,TRBV29-1
CASRGGIIYGYTF,TGTGCCAGCCGTGGGGGGATCATCTATGGCTACACCTTC,TRBJ1-2,-,-,TRBV5-6
CASSLGDRVYGYTF,TGTGCCAGCAGCTTGGGGGACAGGGTCTATGGCTACACCTTC,TRBJ1-2,TRBD1,-,TRBV5-6
CAGSHRGNQPQHF,TGCGCCGGCAGCCACAGGGGGAATCAGCCCCAGCATTTT,TRBJ1-5,TRBD1,-,TRBV4-1
CASSLRRENTEAFF,TGCGCCAGCAGCTTGCGGAGGGAAAACACTGAAGCTTTCTTT,TRBJ1-1,-,-,TRBV5-1
CASSPRLTVSGYTF,TGCGCCAGCAGTCCCCGACTTACCGTTTCGGGCTACACCTTC,TRBJ1-2,-,-,TRBV4-1
CASSLIGGTDTQYF,TGTGCCAGCAGTTTAATCGGGGGTACAGATACGCAGTATTTT,TRBJ2-3,-,-,TRBV27
CASTSPSGGPSEAFF,TGTGCCAGCACCTCCCCCTCCGGGGGGCCGTCTGAAGCTTTCTTT,TRBJ1-1,-,-,TRBV6-1
CATSRPPTSGAGNTIYF,TGTGCCACCAGCAGACCGCCAACTTCAGGGGCTGGAAACACCATATATTTT,TRBJ1-3,-,-,TRBV15
CASSQDWERASETGELFF,TGTGCCAGCAGCCAAGACTGGGAGCGGGCTAGCGAAACCGGGGAGCTGTTTTTT,TRBJ2-2,-,-,TRBV4-2
CATGGLVNTDTQYF,TGTGCCACCGGGGGACTAGTCAACACAGATACGCAGTATTTT,TRBJ2-3,TRBD2,-,TRBV19
CASSRGTPVGTQYF,TGTGCCAGCTCACGCGGGACTCCGGTAGGGACCCAGTACTTC,TRBJ2-5,-,-,TRBV18
CASSSSTSGGLNHQFF,TGTGCCAGCAGCTCCTCGACTAGCGGGGGGCTTAACCATCAGTTCTTC,TRBJ2-1,TRBD2,-,TRBV4-2
CASREQDLRGYTF,TGTGCCAGCAGGGAACAGGATCTACGAGGCTACACCTTC,TRBJ1-2,-,-,TRBV6-1
CASSEDGTGHQPQHF,TGTGCCAGCAGTGAAGATGGGACAGGCCATCAGCCCCAGCATTTT,TRBJ1-5,TRBD1,medium-sized,TRBV6-1
CASSPPVDIYNSPLHF,TGTGCCAGCAGTCCTCCGGTGGACATATATAATTCACCCCTCCACTTT,TRBJ1-6,-,-,TRBV6-4
CASTLGQTNTEAFF,TGCGCCAGCACCCTGGGCCAAACGAACACTGAAGCTTTCTTT,TRBJ1-1,-,-,TRBV5-1
CASSIPGQRYGYTF,TGTGCCAGTAGTATTCCTGGACAGCGCTATGGCTACACCTTC,TRBJ1-2,-,-,TRBV19
CATSRVRAGAHNEQFF,TGTGCCACCAGCAGAGTCAGAGCGGGAGCCCACAATGAGCAGTTCTTC,TRBJ2-1,TRBD2,-,TRBV15
CASRTGGKAGELFF,TGTGCCAGCCGGACAGGGGGCAAGGCCGGGGAGCTGTTTTTT,TRBJ2-2,TRBD1,-,TRBV7-9
CASSIDGTGGVGNQPQHF,TGTGCCAGTAGTATAGACGGGACAGGGGGAGTAGGCAATCAGCCCCAGCATTTT,TRBJ1-5,TRBD1,-,TRBV19
CASSLGQLQEAFF,TGCGCCAGCAGCTTGGGACAGCTACAGGAAGCTTTCTTT,TRBJ1-1,-,-,TRBV5-1
CASSINQGDNYGYTF,TGTGCCAGTAGTATTAATCAGGGCGACAACTATGGCTACACCTTC,TRBJ1-2,-,-,TRBV19
CASSLEGNYGYTF,TGTGCCAGCAGTTTAGAGGGCAACTATGGCTACACCTTC,TRBJ1-2,-,-,TRBV2
CASSLAEGRAGELFF,TGCGCCAGCAGCTTGGCCGAGGGAAGGGCCGGGGAGCTGTTTTTT,TRBJ2-2,-,-,TRBV5-1
CASTLQFVNTEAFF,TGTGCCAGCACATTACAATTCGTAAACACTGAAGCTTTCTTT,TRBJ1-1,-,-,TRBV2
CASSVGQGEETQYF,TGTGCCAGCAGCGTAGGACAGGGCGAAGAGACCCAGTACTTC,TRBJ2-5,TRBD1,-,TRBV9
CASSELGQGGEQYF,TGTGCCAGCAGTGAACTAGGACAGGGTGGCGAGCAGTACTTC,TRBJ2-7,TRBD1,-,TRBV2
CASRSTQGNTEAFF,TGCGCCAGCAGATCTACGCAGGGGAACACTGAAGCTTTCTTT,TRBJ1-1,-,-,TRBV5-1
CASSFSGGRGRNNYGYTF,TGTGCCAGCAGTTTCTCGGGGGGCAGGGGGCGAAATAACTATGGCTACACCTTC,TRBJ1-2,TRBD1,-,TRBV27
CASGGVSGTYEQYF,TGTGCCTCCGGCGGAGTTAGCGGTACCTACGAGCAGTACTTC,TRBJ2-7,-,-,TRBV2
CASSGTAINQPQHF,TGTGCCAGCAGTGGGACAGCTATTAATCAGCCCCAGCATTTT,TRBJ1-5,TRBD1,-,TRBV28
CASSLGGWGLVGQETQYF,TGTGCCAGCAGCTTAGGAGGGTGGGGACTTGTCGGGCAAGAGACCCAGTACTTC,TRBJ2-5,-,-,TRBV11-2
CASSLVSGNSYYEQYF,TGCGCCAGCAGCTTGGTTTCGGGGAATAGCTACTACGAGCAGTACTTC,TRBJ2-7,-,-,TRBV5-1
CASSGTGGYEQYF,TGTGCCAGCTCCGGGACAGGGGGCTACGAGCAGTACTTC,TRBJ2-7,TRBD1,-,TRBV18
CASSPGQGETQYF,TGCGCCAGCAGCCCGGGACAGGGGGAGACCCAGTACTTC,TRBJ2-5,TRBD1,-,TRBV5-1
CASSQGAVFGYTF,TGTGCCAGCAGTCAAGGGGCGGTTTTTGGCTACACCTTC,TRBJ1-2,-,-,TRBV27